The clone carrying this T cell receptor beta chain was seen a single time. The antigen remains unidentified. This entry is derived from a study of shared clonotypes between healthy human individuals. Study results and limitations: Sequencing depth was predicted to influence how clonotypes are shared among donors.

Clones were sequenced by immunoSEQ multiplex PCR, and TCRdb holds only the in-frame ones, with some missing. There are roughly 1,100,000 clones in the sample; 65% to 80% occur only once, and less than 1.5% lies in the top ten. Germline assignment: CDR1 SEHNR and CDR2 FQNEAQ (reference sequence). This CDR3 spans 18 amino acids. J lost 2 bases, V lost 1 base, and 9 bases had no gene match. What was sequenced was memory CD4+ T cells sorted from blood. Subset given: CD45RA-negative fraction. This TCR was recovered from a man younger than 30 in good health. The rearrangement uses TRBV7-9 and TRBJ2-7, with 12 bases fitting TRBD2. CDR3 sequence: CASSLDRASGRGTYEQYF. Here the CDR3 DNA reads TGTGCCAGCAGCTTAGACAGGGCTAGCGGGAGGGGCACCTACGAGCAGTACTTC.